This TCR beta chain appears in the sequencing data of a study of T cells in Graves' hyperthyroidism and ophthalmopathy (dated by TCRdb to between 2018 and 2021). Notes on the research overall: Peripheral blood was collected at initial diagnosis, before any treatment. To identify TCR V-J signatures that set the groups apart, the researchers used a discovery cohort of 100 patients, made up of 40 to 45 with Graves' ophthalmopathy and about 55 with stable Graves' hyperthyroidism. Prospective prediction of ophthalmopathy was tested in an independent validation cohort of approximately 18 hyperthyroidism patients and around 16 patients who later progressed to ophthalmopathy. The approximately 97 discovery patients were randomly divided into training and test sets at a 7:3 ratio. The study also compared thyroid tissue and blood T-cell repertoires from five or six Graves' hyperthyroidism patients. Once sampling was done, hyperthyroidism patients were given methimazole at a starting dose of 30 mg daily, whereas ophthalmopathy patients were given high-dose intravenous methylprednisolone. TCR Vbeta CDR3 sequencing of approximately 140 peripheral blood samples (approximately 44 ophthalmopathy, around 80 hyperthyroidism and roughly 17 progressor patients) is reported in the paper. Summary of the overall study and its limitations: In validation, progression to ophthalmopathy was predicted by the model with almost 71% sensitivity and approximately 78% specificity, a median of about 6.4 months before onset. Most expanded thyroid clonotypes (frequency above 0.001) were also detected in blood, suggesting blood repertoires may reflect thyroid immune responses. A model built on a 13 V-J signature distinguished ophthalmopathy from stable hyperthyroidism, reaching 87.88% sensitivity and around 81% specificity in cross-validation and 80%/75% in testing. No statistical method was used to set the sample size in advance, and investigators knew the group allocation.

TCR beta CDR3 regions were amplified from RNA transcripts. The first round of RT-PCR for the TCR CDR3 was performed with the HTBI primer set and the Qiagen OneStep RT-PCR kit. A second multiplex PCR round built the libraries, followed by size selection and purification. Libraries were sequenced paired-end with 100 bp reads on an Illumina HiSeq2000. For the original study's pipeline: SOAPnuke was used to process the raw data, removing reads that contained adapters or uncalled bases, had a mean Phred below 15, or lacked an exact match to the constant primer or identifier. COPE v1.2.5 was used to merge the high-quality paired reads, and each unique nucleotide sequence was defined as a clonotype. MiTCR v1.1 was used to align clonotypes to the IMGT TRBV, TRBD and TRBJ reference segments. The analysis included only V-J combinations with a frequency above 0.0001, which together covered 99% to 99.2% of the repertoires. The TCS score was defined as F50 (clonal expansion) divided by E x V (chaos), with BLOSUM62-based TCRdist calculated between CDR3 peptides within each V-J. Welch's t-statistics and random forest reduced around 550 V-J features to 13, which were used in a naive Bayes classifier (R e1071). The similarity between thyroid and blood repertoires was quantified using the Morisita-Horn index. The raw public reads went through TCRdb reprocessing: fastp at Q25, MiXCR clone calling, in-frame beta chains kept. Identical CDR3 protein sequences are pooled into one entry, listed with their most common genes and DNA. The authors' filters were not applied to this entry. The sample table lists about 840,000 distinct CDR3 sequences, 35% to 40% of them with a count of one. The top ten constitute approximately 8.7% of the sample.

This clonotype was observed at least ten times. Its antigen is currently not known. Base qualities are not provided; no much larger clone lies one nucleotide away. Stable Graves' hyperthyroidism was defined as the absence of progression to ophthalmopathy over 18 months of follow-up. Hyperthyroidism patients were newly diagnosed, had a disease duration of under 2 months, and were aged 18 to 65 years. Patients with uncontrolled infections, other autoimmune diseases, pregnancy or lactation were excluded. Diagnoses relied on clinical symptoms, serum thyroxine and TRAb, thyroid ultrasound and orbital computed tomography. PBMCs were separated from roughly 9.3 ml of fresh peripheral blood using Ficoll-Paque density gradient centrifugation. Total RNA was extracted using Trizol reagent, and RNA quality was assessed on an Agilent 2100 Bioanalyzer. The source is a man aged 18 to 29 with Graves' hyperthyroidism. The sequencing sample was made of blood.

This receptor has the CDR3 CASSSTKTEAFF. Here is the DNA: TGTGCCAGCAGTTCGACAAAGACTGAAGCTTTCTTT. The chain is encoded by TRBV2 joined to TRBJ1-1; the D gene cannot be named for sure. At the junction V is shortened by 5 bases and J by 5 bases, with 9 bases in between. Taken from cysteine to phenylalanine, the CDR3 has 12 residues. Only the CDR3 DNA stays, 36 bases, in frame from base 1. For CDR1 and CDR2, the germline V gene lists SNHLY and FYNNEI. With the rest looked up from the reference TRBV2 and TRBJ1-1 genes rather than sequenced, the full variable domain is EPEVTQTPSHQVTQMGQEVILRCVPISNHLYFYWYRQILGQKVEFLVSFYNNEISEKSEIFDDQFSVERPDGSNFTLKIRSTKLEDSAMYFCASSSTKTEAFFGQGTRLTVV.